This T cell receptor beta chain derives from a study of T cell responses to AZD1222 COVID-19 vaccine. The CDR3 length is 12 residues. Germline CDR1 reads WNHNN; CDR2 reads SYGVQD (reference sequence). The germline V and J ends were trimmed by 5 bases and 9 bases, with 11 bases remaining between them. Profiled with immunoSEQ multiplex PCR; TCRdb holds only in-frame clones, not every one. The sample lists 100,000 to 150,000 clones, approximately 91% seen once, with about 1% in the top ten. Pooling of second doses given at about 4 or about 12 weeks was done. The chain links TRBV10-1 to TRBJ2-1, with D maybe TRBD1 (6 bases). This receptor was identified in an adult who received the AZD1222 COVID-19 vaccine. Source: peripheral blood, taken 28 days after the second AZD1222 dose. The CDR3 DNA reads TGCGCCAGCAGTCCTCAGGGGACTGAGCAGTTCTTC. Residues: CASSPQGTEQFF.